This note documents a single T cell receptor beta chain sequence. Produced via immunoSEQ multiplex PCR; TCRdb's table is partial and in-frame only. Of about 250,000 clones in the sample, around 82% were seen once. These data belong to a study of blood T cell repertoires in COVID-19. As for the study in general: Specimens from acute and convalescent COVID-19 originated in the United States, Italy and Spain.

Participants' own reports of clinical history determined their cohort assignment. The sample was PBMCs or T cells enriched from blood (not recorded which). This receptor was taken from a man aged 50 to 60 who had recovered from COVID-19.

The CDR3 protein is CASSVTSGGMDDTQYF. The CDR3 nucleotides are TGTGCCAGTAGTGTTACTAGCGGGGGGATGGATGATACGCAGTATTTT. The chain recombines TRBV19 with TRBJ2-3; 12 bases line up with TRBD2. CDR1 LNHDA and CDR2 SQIVND come from the germline V gene (reference sequence). V lost 5 bases, J lost 6 bases, and 9 bases stayed unmatched. The CDR3 has 16 residues.